This entry lists 19 T cell receptor beta chains sequenced from one sample in a study of blood T cell repertoires in COVID-19. This table comes from immunoSEQ multiplex PCR, and its TCRdb copy is limited to in-frame clones, with some not included. The data show roughly 66,000 clones, with about 80% seen just once and under 6% held by the top ten. The sample consisted of peripheral blood. Receptors were obtained from a woman aged 60-70 years with acute or convalescent COVID-19.

In this sample, this clone turned up a few times. The chain links TRBV7-2 to TRBJ1-1, with 8 bases lining up with TRBD1. The J segment lost 3 bases and the V segment lost 2 bases, leaving 8 bases of the junction unmatched. The CDR3 loop spans 16 amino acids. Germline V gene data show CDR1 as SGHTA and CDR2 as FQGNSA. The CDR3 region is CASSLSTGVVHTEAFF. The CDR3 bases are TGTGCCAGCAGCTTATCGACAGGGGTGGTGCACACTGAAGCTTTCTTT.

The genes are TRBV9 and TRBJ1-1; D unresolved. Germline V gives CDR1 SGDLS, CDR2 YYNGEE. Trimming removed 7 bases at V and 4 bases at J, with 17 bases between. The CDR3 length is 14 residues. The CDR3: CASPNRGSGTEAFF. DNA for the CDR3: TGTGCCAGCCCCAACCGGGGTTCGGGCACTGAAGCTTTCTTT. The whole variable domain, remainder taken from reference TRBV9 and TRBJ1-1, is DSGVTQTPKHLITATGQRVTLRCSPRSGDLSVYWYQQSLDQGLQFLIQYYNGEERAKGNILERFSAQQFPDLHSELNLSSLELGDSALYFCASPNRGSGTEAFFGQGTRLTVV.

Concerning this clone itself: At one of its ends the junction is not consistent with the germline gene, which may arise from a read error. The V call is TRBV2, the J call TRBJ2-4; D is uncertain. The CDR3 sequence is 14 residues long. The germline V gene encodes CDR1 SNHLY and CDR2 FYNNEI. CDR3 amino acids: CASREGLAKNIQYF. The CDR3 bases are TGTGCCAGCAGAGAAGGGCTAGCCAAAAACATTCAGTACTTC.

The genes are TRBV6-2 or TRBV6-3 and TRBJ1-6; 9 positions match TRBD1. The J segment lost 9 bases and the V segment lost 5 bases, leaving 5 bases of the junction unmatched. From germline, CDR1 is MNHEY and CDR2 SVGEGT. The CDR3 is 14 amino acids. The CDR3 bases are TGTGCCAGCAGTCAGGACAGGGGCCCTTCACCCCTCCACTTT. Its protein is CASSQDRGPSPLHF.

The chain employs TRBV3-1 (or the pseudogene TRBV3-2) and TRBJ1-1; D perhaps matches TRBD1 (5 bases). This CDR3 is 14 amino acids long. CDR1 LGHDT and CDR2 YNNKEL come from the germline V gene (reference sequence). V lost 4 bases, J lost 0 bases, and 9 bases lay in between. The CDR3 protein is CASSPGGLNTEAFF. The DNA of the CDR3 is TGTGCCAGCAGCCCCGGGGGTTTGAACACTGAAGCTTTCTTT.

V gene TRBV3-1 (or the pseudogene TRBV3-2) combines with J gene TRBJ1-6, with D maybe TRBD1 (6 bases). Germline V gene lookup returns CDR1 LGHDT and CDR2 YNNKEL (reference sequence). The V end was cut by 4 bases, the J end by 5 bases, with 9 bases between. The CDR3 covers 14 residues. The CDR3 nucleotides are TGTGCCAGCAGCCCGGACAGAGATAATTCACCCCTCCACTTT. It yields the protein CASSPDRDNSPLHF.

The chain couples TRBV4-1 to TRBJ1-3, with TRBD1 identical over 9 bases. The V segment lost 8 bases and the J segment 0 bases; nucleotides outside the gene matches: 2. CDR1 is MGHRA, CDR2 YSYEKL, per germline. The CDR3 spans 14 residues. The CDR3 DNA reads TGCGCCAGCTCGACAGGGGGCTCTGGAAACACCATATATTTT. It yields the protein CASSTGGSGNTIYF.

The chain uses TRBV3-1 (or the pseudogene TRBV3-2) and TRBJ1-3; TRBD1 matches at 7 bases. The CDR3 has 15 amino acids. Germline V gives CDR1 LGHDT, CDR2 YNNKEL (reference sequence). Unmatched junction bases numbered 4, after V lost 3 bases and J lost 2 bases. Here the CDR3 reads CASSQGQQPGNTIYF. The CDR3 nucleotides are TGTGCCAGCAGCCAGGGACAGCAACCTGGAAACACCATATATTTT.

V usage is TRBV12-3 or TRBV12-4 and J usage is TRBJ2-3, with 7 bases fitting TRBD2. This CDR3 has 13 residues. Trimming cost V 8 bases and J 3 bases; bases outside gene matches: 5. CDR3: CASRGGLTDTQYF. The CDR3 nucleotides read TGTGCCAGCCGGGGAGGGCTTACAGATACGCAGTATTTT.

This chain links TRBV19 with TRBJ2-5; possibly TRBD1 for D (5 bases). Germline V gene data show CDR1 as LNHDA and CDR2 as SQIVND (reference sequence). The ends were cut back, 3 bases at V and 5 bases at J, with 10 bases in the middle. The CDR3 has 13 residues. The CDR3 nucleotides read TGTGCCAGTAGTATTGGGGCGAGGGAGACCCAGTACTTC. Encoded protein: CASSIGARETQYF.

V and J are TRBV2 and TRBJ2-7; TRBD1 matches 9 bases. Germline loops: CDR1 SNHLY, CDR2 FYNNEI. After removal of 7 bases from V and 3 bases from J, the junction contained 7 bases not matched to a gene. CDR3 length: 14 amino acids. The CDR3 DNA is TGTGCCAGCATCGAAAGGACAGGGGACTACGAGCAGTACTTC. The encoded protein is CASIERTGDYEQYF.

In nucleotides, the CDR3 is TGCGCCAGCAGCCCAGGGGACAGGGGTCAAGAGACCCAGTACTTC. Its translation is CASSPGDRGQETQYF. The rearrangement joins TRBV5-1 to TRBJ2-5; 10 bases map to TRBD1. The CDR3 contains 15 residues. The trim removed 4 bases at V and 2 bases at J, leaving 5 bases unmatched. The germline CDR1 and CDR2 sequences are SGHRS and YFSETQ.

This chain uses TRBV2 with TRBJ2-1, with 8 bases lining up with TRBD1. Germline V gene sequence: CDR1 SNHLY, CDR2 FYNNEI. CDR3 length: 15 amino acids. V was pared by 6 bases and J by 0 bases, with 4 bases of the junction left unmatched. The CDR3 nucleotides read TGTGCCAGCAGGGCAGGACAGGGCTCCTACAATGAGCAGTTCTTC. Translating it yields CASRAGQGSYNEQFF.

This clone was observed a handful of times. The chain uses TRBV7-9 and TRBJ1-3; no firm D call. The V end lost 2 bases, the J end lost 8 bases, and 10 bases lay between the germline ends. This CDR3 spans 13 amino acids. Germline values: CDR1 SEHNR, CDR2 FQNEAQ (reference sequence). DNA of the CDR3: TGTGCCAGCAGCTTAATAACGGGTGACACCATATATTTT. Protein sequence: CASSLITGDTIYF.

Concerning this clone itself: The junction and the germline gene differ at one end; a read error may be behind it. The chain couples TRBV30 to TRBJ2-2, with D tentatively TRBD2 (5 bases). The CDR3 loop spans 16 amino acids. The V gene's germline CDR1 is GTSNPN and CDR2 SVGIG (reference sequence). The CDR3 loop reads CAWSVRAGIDTGELFF. DNA of the CDR3: TGTGCCTGGAGTGTACGAGCCGGGATCGACACAGGGGAGCTGTTTTTT.

The chain joins TRBV6-5 to TRBJ1-5, with D unresolved. In germline, CDR1 is MNHEY, CDR2 SVGAGI. The CDR3 length is 15 residues. Trimming stripped 5 bases from V and 0 bases from J, with 11 bases between. The CDR3 DNA reads as TGTGCCAGCAGTCCGACTGGCTATAGCAATCAGCCCCAGCATTTT. This codes for CASSPTGYSNQPQHF.

This chain links TRBV7-2 with TRBJ1-1; 7 nucleotides match TRBD1. Germline trimming cut 4 bases from V and 7 bases from J; bases unmatched to any gene: 6. This CDR3 is 13 amino acids long. The germline V gene encodes CDR1 SGHTA and CDR2 FQGNSA. Here the CDR3 reads CASSSSDRVEAFF. CDR3 coding DNA: TGTGCCAGCAGCTCTTCCGACAGGGTTGAAGCTTTCTTT.

The rearrangement uses TRBV7-8 and TRBJ1-1, with 8 bases aligning to TRBD1. Germline V gives CDR1 SGHVS, CDR2 FQNEAQ. The CDR3 has 16 residues. V lost 5 bases, J lost 0 bases, and 8 bases stayed unmatched. CDR3 in DNA: TGTGCCAGCAGCCAACGGAGACAGGGGATGAACACTGAAGCTTTCTTT. Protein sequence: CASSQRRQGMNTEAFF.

The rearrangement links TRBV5-4 to TRBJ2-5; perhaps TRBD2 as D (5 bases). The CDR3 is made up of 13 amino acids. V was trimmed by 0 bases and J by 5 bases, leaving 8 bases between them. Germline V gene sequence: CDR1 SGHNT, CDR2 YYREEE (reference sequence). CDR3 region: CASSLDRGETQYF. CDR3 bases: TGTGCCAGCAGCTTGGACCGCGGGGAGACCCAGTACTTC.